This is a list of T cell receptor beta chains from one sample in a study of T cells in Graves' hyperthyroidism and ophthalmopathy. From the multiplex PCR reads, TCRdb called clonotypes with MiXCR, one entry per CDR3 protein. The sample records around 290,000 distinct CDR3 sequences, about an eighth being singletons. The material sequenced was blood. These receptors originate from a woman aged 25-40 years with Graves' hyperthyroidism that later progressed to Graves' ophthalmopathy. CDR3s include the opening cysteine and the closing phenylalanine or tryptophan. The D gene is left open where the match is weak. The size of a clone is reported for some rows only, either as once, few or many, or as a class for expanded clones.

>many|TRBJ1-4|TRBV28|-
CASSSPMGRFATNEKLFF
TGTGCCAGCAGTTCACCCATGGGACGGTTTGCAACTAATGAAAAACTGTTTTTT
>many|TRBJ1-5|TRBV2|TRBD1
CASSAGTGNQPQHF
TGTGCCAGCAGTGCCGGGACAGGGAATCAGCCCCAGCATTTT
>many|TRBJ1-1|TRBV7-8|-
CASSFGGGAFF
TGTGCCAGCAGCTTCGGGGGAGGGGCTTTCTTT
>few|TRBJ2-2|TRBV15|-
CATSGFRVTGELFF
TGTGCCACCAGCGGATTCAGGGTCACCGGGGAGCTGTTTTTT
>many|TRBJ2-3|TRBV28|-
CASRGEIYTDTQYF
TGTGCCAGCAGGGGGGAGATTTACACAGATACGCAGTATTTT
>many|TRBJ2-3|TRBV27|-
CASGADNAPDTQYF
TGTGCCAGCGGAGCCGACAATGCACCGGATACGCAGTATTTT
>-|TRBJ2-7|TRBV5-6|TRBD1
CASSFRDRVEQYF
TGTGCCAGCAGCTTCCGGGACAGGGTCGAGCAGTACTTC
>many|TRBJ1-1|TRBV12-3/TRBV12-4|-
CASALAGNTEAFF
TGTGCCAGTGCCCTGGCGGGGAACACTGAAGCTTTCTTT
>few|TRBJ1-5|TRBV15|-
CATSRVEGANNQPQHF
TGTGCCACCAGCAGAGTTGAAGGGGCGAACAATCAGCCCCAGCATTTT
>many|TRBJ2-5|TRBV7-2|TRBD2
CASSFLAGEGTQYF
TGTGCCAGCAGCTTTCTAGCGGGAGAGGGGACCCAGTACTTC
>few|TRBJ1-4|TRBV20-1|-
CSARDWAPGLSNEKLFF
TGCAGTGCTAGAGATTGGGCTCCAGGGCTCTCTAATGAAAAACTGTTTTTT
>many|TRBJ2-2|TRBV28|-
CASTHGGLNTGELFF
TGTGCCAGCACCCACGGGGGCCTGAACACCGGGGAGCTGTTTTTT
>many|TRBJ2-1|TRBV20-1|TRBD2
CSASSLAGGLSEQFF
TGCAGTGCTAGCTCCCTAGCGGGAGGGTTAAGTGAGCAGTTCTTC
>many|TRBJ2-5|TRBV27|TRBD1
CASSPWTGGVGETQYF
TGTGCCAGCAGTCCTTGGACAGGGGGAGTAGGGGAGACCCAGTACTTC
>many|TRBJ1-5|TRBV6-2/TRBV6-3|-
CASRSANQPQHF
TGTGCCAGCAGGTCAGCGAATCAGCCCCAGCATTTT
>many|TRBJ1-1|TRBV12-3/TRBV12-4|-
CASRGGLGRNTEAFF
TGTGCCAGCCGCGGAGGACTGGGGCGAAACACTGAAGCTTTCTTT
>-|TRBJ2-3|TRBV19|-
CASSIQGGGTDTQYF
TGTGCCAGTAGTATACAAGGCGGGGGCACAGATACGCAGTATTTT
>few|TRBJ2-7|TRBV30|TRBD1
CAWSLKGTGKFEQYF
TGTGCCTGGAGCCTTAAAGGGACAGGGAAGTTCGAGCAGTACTTC
>-|TRBJ1-1|TRBV12-3/TRBV12-4|TRBD1
CASRPPRDRGSGAFF
TGTGCCAGCAGACCGCCCCGGGACAGGGGGTCCGGAGCTTTCTTT
>many|TRBJ2-2|TRBV11-3|TRBD1
CASSSNRGLDTGELFF
TGTGCCAGCAGCTCTAACAGGGGTTTGGACACCGGGGAGCTGTTTTTT
>many|TRBJ1-2|TRBV3-1|-
CASSRYLRGDYGYTF
TGTGCCAGCAGCCGATACCTTCGGGGTGACTATGGCTACACCTTC
>-|TRBJ2-7|TRBV20-1|-
CSARGRGTYEQYF
TGCAGCGCCCGGGGGCGGGGCACCTACGAGCAGTACTTC
>many|TRBJ2-5|TRBV7-9|-
CASSSGAFETQYF
TGTGCCAGCAGCTCCGGGGCGTTCGAGACCCAGTACTTC
>-|TRBJ2-7|TRBV20-1|TRBD1
CSARAYDPGTASYEQYF
TGCAGTGCTAGAGCGTACGATCCCGGGACAGCCTCCTACGAGCAGTACTTC
>-|TRBJ2-2|TRBV20-1|-
CSATRRFSGELFF
TGCAGTGCTACCAGGAGGTTCTCCGGGGAGCTGTTTTTT
>-|TRBJ2-1|TRBV6-1|-
CASQSGGKYNEQFF
TGTGCCAGTCAATCGGGCGGGAAATACAATGAGCAGTTCTTC
>-|TRBJ2-5|TRBV18|TRBD1
CASSLRDRETQYF
TGTGCCAGCTCACTCCGGGACAGAGAGACCCAGTACTTC
>many|TRBJ2-1|TRBV6-2/TRBV6-3|-
CASGLPGTFYNEQFF
TGTGCCAGCGGCTTGCCCGGGACGTTCTACAATGAGCAGTTCTTC
>many|TRBJ2-7|TRBV6-1|TRBD1
CASNRQGSDEQYF
TGTGCCAGCAACCGACAGGGGTCCGACGAGCAGTACTTC
>many|TRBJ2-7|TRBV27|-
CASASGLPSYEQYF
TGTGCCAGCGCGAGCGGGTTACCCTCCTACGAGCAGTACTTC
>many|TRBJ1-4|TRBV30|TRBD1
CAWSPGQATNEKLFF
TGTGCCTGGAGTCCGGGACAGGCAACTAATGAAAAACTGTTTTTT
>few|TRBJ1-2|TRBV10-3|-
CAISERLSTNYGYTF
TGTGCCATCAGTGAGAGGCTATCCACTAACTATGGCTACACCTTC
>once|TRBJ1-4|TRBV27|TRBD1
CAVRGRTNEKLFF
TGTGCCGTCAGGGGGCGGACTAATGAAAAACTGTTTTTT
>many|TRBJ2-1|TRBV5-1|TRBD2
CASSLGTSGGGNEQFF
TGCGCCAGCAGCTTGGGGACTAGCGGAGGAGGGAATGAGCAGTTCTTC
>many|TRBJ1-2|TRBV28|-
CASSLTQSAYGYTF
TGTGCCAGCAGTTTAACACAGTCAGCCTATGGCTACACCTTC
>many|TRBJ1-2|TRBV6-2/TRBV6-3|-
CASSPLTANYGYTF
TGTGCCAGCAGCCCGTTGACAGCCAACTATGGCTACACCTTC
>many|TRBJ2-5|TRBV20-1|-
CSARGAPGWTGTQETQYF
TGCAGTGCTAGAGGGGCCCCAGGGTGGACGGGGACCCAAGAGACCCAGTACTTC
>many|TRBJ2-2|TRBV28|-
CATTPARAYTGELFF
TGTGCCACCACGCCAGCGAGGGCCTACACCGGGGAGCTGTTTTTT
>-|TRBJ1-3|TRBV18|TRBD1
CASSDGTGGYGNTIYF
TGTGCCAGCTCAGACGGGACAGGGGGCTATGGAAACACCATATATTTT
>once|TRBJ1-2|TRBV28|TRBD1
CASSDPGQGVYGYTF
TGTGCCAGCAGTGATCCGGGACAGGGTGTTTATGGCTACACCTTC
>many|TRBJ1-2|TRBV5-8|TRBD1
CASSFGQANYGYTF
TGTGCCAGCAGCTTTGGACAGGCGAACTATGGCTACACCTTC
>many|TRBJ1-5|TRBV30|-
CAWSVLGVVQPQHF
TGTGCCTGGAGTGTACTCGGGGTGGTTCAGCCCCAGCATTTT
>many|TRBJ2-1|TRBV6-5|-
CASSYSTVGSGQFF
TGTGCCAGCAGTTACTCGACCGTGGGGTCCGGGCAGTTCTTC
>many|TRBJ2-5|TRBV2|TRBD2
CASSEKASGRAIYF
TGTGCCAGCAGTGAAAAGGCTAGCGGGAGGGCCATTTACTTC
>many|TRBJ2-1|TRBV7-6|-
CASSLESRVEQFF
TGTGCCAGCAGCTTAGAGAGTAGGGTTGAGCAGTTCTTC
>many|TRBJ2-3|TRBV11-2|TRBD2
CASSASGTSDTQYF
TGTGCCAGCAGCGCTAGCGGAACATCAGATACGCAGTATTTT
>many|TRBJ2-1|TRBV20-1|TRBD2
CSARVTPTSGLYNEQFF
TGCAGTGCTAGAGTGACCCCAACTAGCGGCCTATACAATGAGCAGTTCTTC
>few|TRBJ2-1|TRBV10-3|-
CAISARELRDEQFF
TGTGCCATCAGTGCAAGGGAACTGAGGGATGAGCAGTTCTTC
>many|TRBJ1-5|TRBV27|-
CASSARVPSNQPQHF
TGTGCCAGCAGTGCAAGGGTTCCAAGCAATCAGCCCCAGCATTTT
>many|TRBJ1-1|TRBV7-9|-
CASTERSYRSTEAFF
TGTGCCAGCACCGAACGGAGCTATCGTAGCACTGAAGCTTTCTTT
>many|TRBJ1-1|TRBV30|-
CAWSKVGSTEAFF
TGTGCCTGGAGCAAGGTAGGGAGCACTGAAGCTTTCTTT
>few|TRBJ2-1|TRBV14|TRBD2
CASSPSPLAAAYNEQFF
TGTGCCAGCAGCCCATCCCCCCTAGCGGCGGCCTACAATGAGCAGTTCTTC
>many|TRBJ1-2|TRBV6-1|-
CASSDVGANYGYTF
TGTGCCAGCAGTGATGTGGGAGCTAACTATGGCTACACCTTC
>-|TRBJ2-7|TRBV19|TRBD1
CARILYRGSYEQYF
TGTGCCAGAATCTTATACAGGGGGAGCTACGAGCAGTACTTC
>-|TRBJ2-1|TRBV24-1|-
CATSEESGFYNEQFF
TGTGCCACCAGTGAAGAGTCAGGGTTTTACAATGAGCAGTTCTTC